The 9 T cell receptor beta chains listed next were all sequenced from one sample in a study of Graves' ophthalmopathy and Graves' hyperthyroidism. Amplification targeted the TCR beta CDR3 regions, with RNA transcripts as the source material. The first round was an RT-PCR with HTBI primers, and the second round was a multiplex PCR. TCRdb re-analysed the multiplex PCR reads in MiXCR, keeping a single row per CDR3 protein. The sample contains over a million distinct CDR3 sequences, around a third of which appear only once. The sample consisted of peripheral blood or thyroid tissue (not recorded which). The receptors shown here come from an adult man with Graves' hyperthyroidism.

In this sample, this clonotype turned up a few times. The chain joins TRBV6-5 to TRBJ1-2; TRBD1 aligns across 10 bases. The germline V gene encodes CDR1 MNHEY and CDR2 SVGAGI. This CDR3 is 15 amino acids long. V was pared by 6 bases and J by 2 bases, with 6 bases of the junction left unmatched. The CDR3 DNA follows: TGTGCCAGCAGCACCGGGACAGGGGTGAACTATGGCTACACCTTC. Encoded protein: CASSTGTGVNYGYTF.

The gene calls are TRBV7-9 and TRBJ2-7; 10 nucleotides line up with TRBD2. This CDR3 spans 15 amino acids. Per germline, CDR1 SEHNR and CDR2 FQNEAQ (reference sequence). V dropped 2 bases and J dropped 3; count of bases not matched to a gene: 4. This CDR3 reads CASSLSLAGVYEQYF. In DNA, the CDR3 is TGTGCCAGCAGCTTATCCCTAGCGGGAGTCTACGAGCAGTACTTC.

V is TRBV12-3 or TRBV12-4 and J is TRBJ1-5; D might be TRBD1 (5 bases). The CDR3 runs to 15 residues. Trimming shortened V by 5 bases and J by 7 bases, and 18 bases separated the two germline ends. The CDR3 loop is CASSQSGIRGQPQHF. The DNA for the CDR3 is TGTGCCAGCAGTCAATCAGGGATTCGGGGGCAGCCCCAGCATTTT.

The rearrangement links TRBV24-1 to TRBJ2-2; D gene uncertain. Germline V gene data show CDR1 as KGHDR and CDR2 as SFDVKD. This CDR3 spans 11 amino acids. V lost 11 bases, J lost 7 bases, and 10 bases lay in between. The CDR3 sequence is CASTVGGELFF. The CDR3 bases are TGTGCCAGCACTGTGGGCGGGGAGCTGTTTTTT.

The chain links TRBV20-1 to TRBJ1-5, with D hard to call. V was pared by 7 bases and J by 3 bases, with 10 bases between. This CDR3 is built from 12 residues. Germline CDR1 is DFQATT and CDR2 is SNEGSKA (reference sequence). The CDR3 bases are TGCAGTGTTAAGGTACCCAATCAGCCCCAGCATTTT. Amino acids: CSVKVPNQPQHF.

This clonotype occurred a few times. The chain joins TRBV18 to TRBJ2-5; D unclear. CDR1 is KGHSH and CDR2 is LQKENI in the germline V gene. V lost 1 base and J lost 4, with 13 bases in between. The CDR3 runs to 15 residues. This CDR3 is CASSPRGEGLETQYF. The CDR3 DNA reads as TGTGCCAGCTCACCACGCGGTGAAGGGCTAGAGACCCAGTACTTC. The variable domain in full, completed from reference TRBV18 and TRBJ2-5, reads NAGVMQNPRHLVRRRGQEARLRCSPMKGHSHVYWYRQLPEEGLKFMVYLQKENIIDESGMPKERFSAEFPKEGPSILRIQQVVRGDSAAYFCASSPRGEGLETQYFGPGTRLLVL.

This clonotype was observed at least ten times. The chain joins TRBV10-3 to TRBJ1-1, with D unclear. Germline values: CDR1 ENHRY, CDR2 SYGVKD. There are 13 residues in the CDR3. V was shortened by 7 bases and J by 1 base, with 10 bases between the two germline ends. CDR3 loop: CAITGTWNTEAFF. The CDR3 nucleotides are TGTGCCATCACCGGCACGTGGAACACTGAAGCTTTCTTT.

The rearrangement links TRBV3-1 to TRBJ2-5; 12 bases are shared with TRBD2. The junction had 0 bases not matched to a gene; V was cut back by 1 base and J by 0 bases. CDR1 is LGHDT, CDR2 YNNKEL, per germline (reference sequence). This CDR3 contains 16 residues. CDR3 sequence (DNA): TGTGCCAGCAGCCAAGGACTAGCGGGAGACCAAGAGACCCAGTACTTC. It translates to CASSQGLAGDQETQYF.

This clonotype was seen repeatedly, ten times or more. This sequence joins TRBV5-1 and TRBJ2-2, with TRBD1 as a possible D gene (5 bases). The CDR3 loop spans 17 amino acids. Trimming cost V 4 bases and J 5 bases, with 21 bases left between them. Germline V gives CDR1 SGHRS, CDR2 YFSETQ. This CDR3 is CASSIGFQGRTTGELFF. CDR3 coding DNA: TGCGCCAGCAGCATTGGCTTTCAGGGAAGGACGACCGGGGAGCTGTTTTTT.